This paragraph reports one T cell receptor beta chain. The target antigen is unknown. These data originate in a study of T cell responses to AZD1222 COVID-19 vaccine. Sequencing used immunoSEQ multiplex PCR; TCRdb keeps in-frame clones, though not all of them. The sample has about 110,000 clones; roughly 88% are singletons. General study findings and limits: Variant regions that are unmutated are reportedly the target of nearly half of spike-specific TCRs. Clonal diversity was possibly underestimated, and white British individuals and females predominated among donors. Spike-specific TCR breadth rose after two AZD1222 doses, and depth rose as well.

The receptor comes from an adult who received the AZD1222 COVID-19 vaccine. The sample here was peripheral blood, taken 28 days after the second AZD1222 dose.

CDR3 region: CASSPRAEGTDTQYF. The CDR3 coding sequence is TGTGCCAGCTCACCACGGGCGGAGGGCACAGATACGCAGTATTTT. V gene TRBV18 combines with J gene TRBJ2-3, with D perhaps matching TRBD2 (5 bases). Trimming took off 1 base at V and 1 base at J, with 9 bases between the two ends. The CDR3 has 15 residues. The germline CDR1 and CDR2 sequences are KGHSH and LQKENI.